Presented here are 11 T cell receptor beta chains from one specimen sequenced in a study of OX40 agonist ivuxolimab in advanced cancers. TCRdb keeps only in-frame clones here, not all; method: immunoSEQ multiplex PCR. The sample comprises 60,000 or so clones, roughly 93% of which are singletons, and around a fifth rests with the top ten. The source material was CD4+ or CD8+ T cells sorted from blood, sampled in a trial of the OX40 agonist ivuxolimab. These receptors all stem from an adult with an advanced solid tumor such as melanoma, head and neck, liver or kidney cancer.

This sequence joins TRBV5-4 and TRBJ1-1; no clear D. The V and J ends lost 2 bases and 1 base respectively, with 9 bases between them. This CDR3 has 14 residues. CDR1 SGHNT and CDR2 YYREEE come from the germline V gene (reference sequence). This chain's CDR3 is CASSLFPENTEAFF. The CDR3 nucleotides are TGTGCCAGCAGCTTATTTCCCGAGAACACTGAAGCTTTCTTT.

V and J are TRBV9 and TRBJ1-1; 8 bases are a match to TRBD1. V lost 3 bases and J lost 2; bases outside the gene matches: 6. The CDR3 runs to 15 residues. Germline V gives CDR1 SGDLS, CDR2 YYNGEE. The CDR3 DNA sequence: TGTGCCAGCAGCGCATGGGGACAGGTAAACACTGAAGCTTTCTTT. It codes for CASSAWGQVNTEAFF.

The chain has TRBV4-1 and TRBJ2-5, with D uncertain. The J call is uncertain, as TRBJ2-7 better fits the DNA end. The CDR3 contains 15 residues. Germline-derived CDR1 and CDR2 are MGHRA and YSYEKL. CDR3 in amino acids: CASSQESVVSYEQYF. The CDR3 DNA sequence: TGCGCCAGCAGCCAAGAGTCAGTAGTGAGCTACGAGCAGTACTTC.

The chain carries TRBV28 and TRBJ1-4, with D maybe TRBD1 (5 bases). With 3 bases removed from V and 13 bases from J, the gap between germline ends came to 15 bases. In germline, CDR1 is MDHEN, CDR2 SYDVKM. The CDR3 covers 13 residues. CDR3: CASSFPQGSRLFF. The CDR3 nucleotides read TGTGCCAGCAGTTTTCCGCAGGGATCAAGACTGTTTTTT.

CDR3 bases: TGTGCCAGCAGTGAAGACTTGACTAACTATGGCTACACCTTC. This gives the protein CASSEDLTNYGYTF. The chain couples TRBV2 to TRBJ1-2; D is unresolved. CDR1 is SNHLY, CDR2 FYNNEI, per germline. The CDR3 is made up of 14 amino acids. Trimming pared 1 base from V and 0 bases from J, leaving 6 bases between.

This clone came up once. This chain connects TRBV2 to TRBJ2-7; D might be TRBD2 (5 bases). Per germline, CDR1 SNHLY and CDR2 FYNNEI. The CDR3 length is 12 residues. V lost 1 base to trimming and J lost 9 bases, with 10 bases between them. This chain's CDR3 is CASSEVPRGQYF. CDR3 nucleotides: TGTGCCAGCAGTGAAGTTCCCCGGGGGCAGTACTTC.

The rearrangement uses TRBV29-1 and TRBJ2-1; 9 bases agree with TRBD1. CDR3 length: 14 residues. Germline V gives CDR1 SQVTM, CDR2 ANQGSEA. J lost 4 bases, V lost 6 bases, and 7 bases had no gene match. In nucleotides, the CDR3 is TGCAGCGTCGCCGGGACAGGGAATTACAATGAGCAGTTCTTC. Translation gives CSVAGTGNYNEQFF.

The chain uses TRBV11-2 and TRBJ2-3, with D perhaps TRBD1 or TRBD2 (5 bases each). The V end was cut by 1 base, the J end by 4 bases, with 21 bases between. Germline CDR1 SGHAT, CDR2 FQNNGV. This CDR3 spans 18 amino acids. The CDR3 DNA reads as TGTGCCAGCAGCTTAGTTTGGGTGGGACGACAAGCGGCAGATACGCAGTATTTT. Translation: CASSLVWVGRQAADTQYF.

The chain employs TRBV4-3 and TRBJ2-1, with 10 bases matching TRBD2. This CDR3 spans 16 amino acids. From germline, CDR1 is LGHNA and CDR2 YSLEER. Unmatched junction bases numbered 3, after V lost 0 bases and J lost 4 bases. DNA of the CDR3: TGCGCCAGCAGCCAAGAGGCTAGCGGGAGTTACAATGAGCAGTTCTTC. This gives the protein CASSQEASGSYNEQFF.

The chain couples TRBV27 to TRBJ1-2; possible D gene TRBD1, 5 bases. This CDR3 is 15 amino acids long. Per germline, CDR1 MNHEY and CDR2 SMNVEV (reference sequence). The V end lost 4 bases, the J end lost 7 bases, and 19 bases lay between the germline ends. CDR3 DNA sequence: TGTGCCAGCAGTTCTGTATCCCAGGGTTTAGGTGGCTACACCTTC. Translating it yields CASSSVSQGLGGYTF.

J is TRBJ2-5 and V is TRBV7-3, with 15 bases fitting TRBD2. Germline CDR1 is SGHTA and CDR2 is FQGTGA. Unmatched junction bases numbered 6, after V lost 3 bases and J lost 4 bases. CDR3 length: 17 amino acids. The CDR3 sequence is CASSLTGGLAGGETQYF. The CDR3 DNA is TGTGCCAGCAGCTTGACAGGGGGACTAGCGGGAGGAGAGACCCAGTACTTC.